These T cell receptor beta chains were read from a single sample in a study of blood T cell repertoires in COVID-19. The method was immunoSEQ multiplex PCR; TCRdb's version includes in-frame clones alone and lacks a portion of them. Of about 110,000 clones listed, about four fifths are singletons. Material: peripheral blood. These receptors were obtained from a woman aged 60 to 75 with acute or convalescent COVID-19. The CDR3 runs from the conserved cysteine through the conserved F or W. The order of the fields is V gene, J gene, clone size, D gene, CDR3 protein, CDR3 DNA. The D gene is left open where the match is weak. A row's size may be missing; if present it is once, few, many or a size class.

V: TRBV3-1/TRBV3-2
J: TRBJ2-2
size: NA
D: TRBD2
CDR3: CASSPLAGGLTGELFF
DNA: TGTGCCAGCAGCCCTCTAGCGGGGGGGCTCACCGGGGAGCTGTTTTTT

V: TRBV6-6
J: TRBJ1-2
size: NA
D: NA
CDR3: CASSLEAGVGAYGYTF
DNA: TGTGCCAGCAGCTTAGAGGCCGGCGTGGGGGCCTATGGCTACACCTTC

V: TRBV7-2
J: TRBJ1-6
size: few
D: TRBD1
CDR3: CASRKFGQGDNSPLHF
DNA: TGTGCCAGCAGAAAATTTGGACAGGGGGATAATTCACCCCTCCACTTT

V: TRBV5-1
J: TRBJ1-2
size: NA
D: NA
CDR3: CASSLGQVHYGYTF
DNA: TGCGCCAGCAGCTTGGGACAGGTTCACTATGGCTACACCTTC

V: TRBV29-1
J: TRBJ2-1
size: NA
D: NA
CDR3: CSVTTTDNEQFF
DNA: TGCAGCGTTACTACGACGGACAATGAGCAGTTCTTC

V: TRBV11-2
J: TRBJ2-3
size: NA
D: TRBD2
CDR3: CASSSTSASTDTQYF
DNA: TGTGCCAGCAGCTCGACTAGCGCTAGCACAGATACGCAGTATTTT

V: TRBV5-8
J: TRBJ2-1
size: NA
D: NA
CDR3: CASSAYSGRSSYNEQFF
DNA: TGTGCCAGCAGCGCCTATAGCGGCCGGAGCTCCTACAATGAGCAGTTCTTC

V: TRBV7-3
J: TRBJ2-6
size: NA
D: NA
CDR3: CASSLTGYSGANVLTF
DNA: TGTGCCAGCAGTCTAACAGGGTACTCTGGGGCCAACGTCCTGACTTTC

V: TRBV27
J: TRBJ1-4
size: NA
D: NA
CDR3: CASKGGGLGEKLFF
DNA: TGTGCCAGCAAAGGGGGGGGGCTGGGGGAAAAACTGTTTTTT

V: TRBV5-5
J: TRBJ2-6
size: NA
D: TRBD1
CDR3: CASSLRTGASSGANVLTF
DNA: TGTGCCAGCAGCTTGAGGACAGGGGCCAGCTCTGGGGCCAACGTCCTGACTTTC

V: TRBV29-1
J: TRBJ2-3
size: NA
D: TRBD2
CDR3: CSAGTSGWDTQYF
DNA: TGCAGCGCTGGGACTAGCGGGTGGGATACGCAGTATTTT

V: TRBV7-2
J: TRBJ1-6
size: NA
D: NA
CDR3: CASSLAMNRPLHF
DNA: TGTGCCAGCAGCTTAGCGATGAACAGACCCCTCCACTTT

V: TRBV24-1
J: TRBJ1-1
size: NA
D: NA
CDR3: CATSDLQGGAFF
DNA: TGTGCCACCAGTGATTTGCAGGGAGGTGCTTTCTTT

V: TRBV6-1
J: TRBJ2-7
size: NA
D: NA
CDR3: CASSESPGALGYEQYF
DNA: TGTGCCAGCAGTGAAAGTCCTGGCGCCCTAGGCTACGAGCAGTACTTC

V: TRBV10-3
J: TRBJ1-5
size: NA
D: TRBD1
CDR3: CAIGGGQGIPNQPQHF
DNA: TGTGCCATCGGGGGGGGACAGGGGATCCCTAATCAGCCCCAGCATTTT

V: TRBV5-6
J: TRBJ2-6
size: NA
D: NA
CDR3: CASSRGTFWDSGANVLTF
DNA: TGTGCCAGCAGCCGGGGGACTTTTTGGGACTCTGGGGCCAACGTCCTGACTTTC

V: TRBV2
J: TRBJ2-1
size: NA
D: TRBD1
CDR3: CAGGQGASYNEQFF
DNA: TGTGCCGGAGGACAGGGAGCCTCCTACAATGAGCAGTTCTTC

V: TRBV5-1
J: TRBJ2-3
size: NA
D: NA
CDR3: CASSPQGGTDTQYF
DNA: TGCGCCAGCAGCCCGCAGGGTGGCACAGATACGCAGTATTTT

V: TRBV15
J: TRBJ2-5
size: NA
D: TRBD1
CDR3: CATTEGAKNQETQYF
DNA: TGTGCCACGACCGAGGGGGCCAAAAACCAAGAGACCCAGTACTTC

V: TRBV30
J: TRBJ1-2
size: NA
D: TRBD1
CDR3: CAWRDRGDYGYTF
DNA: TGTGCCTGGAGGGACAGGGGGGACTATGGCTACACCTTC

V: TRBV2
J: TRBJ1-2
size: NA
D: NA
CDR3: CASGGTPRNYGYTF
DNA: TGTGCCAGCGGGGGGACCCCGAGGAACTATGGCTACACCTTC